These 8 T cell receptor beta chains share one sample of origin, sequenced in a study of T cells in Graves' hyperthyroidism and ophthalmopathy. What was amplified from RNA transcripts were TCR beta CDR3 regions. Using the HTBI primer set, a first-round RT-PCR was run on the TCR CDR3. A single record per CDR3 protein comes from TCRdb applying MiXCR to the multiplex PCR reads. The table has about 420,000 distinct CDR3 sequences, roughly 14% seen once. Material: blood. The receptors stem from a woman between 18 and 29 years old with Graves' hyperthyroidism.

Ten or more counts support this clonotype. The chain combines TRBV20-1 with TRBJ1-4, with D tentatively TRBD1 (5 bases). The CDR3 runs 14 residues. Per the germline V gene, CDR1 is DFQATT and CDR2 is SNEGSKA (reference sequence). Trimming cost V 6 bases and J 1 base, with 12 bases left between them. In nucleotides, the CDR3 is TGCAGTGCCACCTCAGGGTTAACTAATGAAAAACTGTTTTTT. Amino acid sequence: CSATSGLTNEKLFF.

This clonotype was recorded many times. The chain links TRBV14 to TRBJ2-7, with TRBD2 matching over 13 bases. CDR1 and CDR2 (germline): SGHDN, FVKESK. V dropped 3 bases and J dropped 7; count of bases not matched to a gene: 6. The length of the CDR3 is 15 residues. Here the CDR3 DNA reads TGTGCCAGCAGCCACCACGGACTAGCGGGAGTTGAGCAGTACTTC. It translates to CASSHHGLAGVEQYF. The full variable domain, rest sourced from reference TRBV14 and TRBJ2-7, is EAGVTQFPSHSVIEKGQTVTLRCDPISGHDNLYWYRRVMGKEIKFLLHFVKESKQDESGMPNNRFLAERTGGTYSTLKVQPAELEDSGVYFCASSHHGLAGVEQYFGPGTRLTVT.

The count of this clonotype is one. The chain has TRBV9 and TRBJ2-5; no clear D gene. V lost 0 bases to trimming and J lost 5 bases, with 8 bases between them. The germline V gene encodes CDR1 SGDLS and CDR2 YYNGEE. The CDR3 extends over 13 amino acids. The CDR3 coding sequence is TGTGCCAGCAGCGTAGCTAACCGGGAGACCCAGTACTTC. Its protein is CASSVANRETQYF.

This clonotype was counted a few times. This sequence may be a read error, since a much larger clone differs from it by one base. The genes are TRBV12-3 or TRBV12-4 and TRBJ1-2; D possibly corresponds to TRBD1 (6 bases). The CDR3 extends over 14 amino acids. Trimming pared 3 bases from V and 4 bases from J, leaving 12 bases between. The CDR3 region has the DNA TGTGCCAGCAGTTTCGGGGGGCGGGTCTATGGCTACACCTTC. Protein: CASSFGGRVYGYTF.

Only a few counts were recorded for this clonotype. The J gene is TRBJ1-1, the V gene TRBV30; D is unclear. V lost 5 bases and J lost 13, with 23 bases in between. Germline-derived CDR1 and CDR2 are GTSNPN and SVGIG (reference sequence). The CDR3 loop spans 13 amino acids. The CDR3 DNA follows: TGTGCCTGGGATTTCCAGCGGGCCGGAGATGATTTCTTT. Translation: CAWDFQRAGDDFF.

This clonotype has a count of ten or more. Possible read error: a much larger clone is one base away. The V and J genes are TRBV20-1 and TRBJ2-5; D is unresolved. This CDR3 has 10 residues. Germline assignment: CDR1 DFQATT and CDR2 SNEGSKA (reference sequence). V shed 1 base and J shed 5 bases, with 2 bases lying between them. The CDR3 DNA sequence: TGCAGTGCTAGAGGGGAGACCCAGTACTTC. Its protein product is CSARGETQYF.

This clonotype was observed many times. The chain carries TRBV27 and TRBJ2-3; weak D call: TRBD1 (6 bases). CDR1 and CDR2 (germline): MNHEY, SMNVEV (reference sequence). Between the trimmed V and J ends, which lost 5 bases and 2 bases, there was a span of 20 bases. The CDR3 is made up of 17 amino acids. CDR3: CASSRILQGLPTDTQYF. CDR3 DNA sequence: TGTGCCAGCAGTCGAATTTTACAGGGTCTCCCCACAGATACGCAGTATTTT.

Many counts were recorded for this clonotype. The chain couples TRBV11-2 to TRBJ2-5; the match to TRBD1 covers 8 bases. J lost 5 bases, V lost 0 bases, and 2 bases had no gene match. Germline V gives CDR1 SGHAT, CDR2 FQNNGV. This CDR3 region has 14 residues. The CDR3 sequence: CASSLDHRGETQYF. The CDR3 DNA reads as TGTGCCAGCAGCTTAGATCACAGGGGGGAGACCCAGTACTTC.